This TCR beta chain was observed in a study of cytomegalovirus exposure and HLA in healthy donors. The wider study: In terms of ancestry, the Caucasian-associated cluster contained 75% to 90% of the approximately 400 genotyped donors.

Findings of the study overall: In vitro assays verified that three CMV-associated chains recognized CMV antigens specifically. Accurate predictions that matched the HLA-A and HLA-B alleles of most subjects were reportedly made from TCR beta sequences.

Turning to this clone: The target antigen is unknown. This specimen includes other DNA sequences encoding the same CDR3.

60 Vbeta and 13 Jbeta primers were used in PCR. Repertoires were generated with immunoSEQ multiplex PCR, while TCRdb's copy carries only in-frame clones and drops some. The sample has fewer than 250,000 clones, 70% to 75% seen once. The germline V gene encodes CDR1 MNHEY and CDR2 SVGAGI. The junction had 4 bases not matched to a gene; V was cut back by 5 bases and J by 6 bases. This CDR3 region has 15 residues. The chain has TRBV6-5 and TRBJ2-1; 13 positions match TRBD2. Sequencing was carried out using PBMCs. The sequence came from a man aged 25-40 years in good health and CMV-seropositive. CDR3 in amino acids: CASSPTSGRGNEQFF. The CDR3 DNA reads as TGTGCCAGCAGTCCAACTAGCGGGAGGGGCAATGAGCAGTTCTTC.